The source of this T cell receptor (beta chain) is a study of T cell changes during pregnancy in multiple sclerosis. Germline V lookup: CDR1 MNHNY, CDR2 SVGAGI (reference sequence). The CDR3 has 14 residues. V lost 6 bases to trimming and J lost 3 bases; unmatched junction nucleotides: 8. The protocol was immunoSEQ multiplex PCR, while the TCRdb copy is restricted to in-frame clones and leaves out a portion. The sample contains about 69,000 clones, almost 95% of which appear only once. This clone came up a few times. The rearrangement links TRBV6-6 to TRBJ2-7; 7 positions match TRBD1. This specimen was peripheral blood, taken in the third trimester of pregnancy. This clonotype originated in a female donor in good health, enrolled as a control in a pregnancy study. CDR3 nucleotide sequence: TGTGCCAGCAGCGGCGGACAGGTGGGCTACGAGCAGTACTTC. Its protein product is CASSGGQVGYEQYF.